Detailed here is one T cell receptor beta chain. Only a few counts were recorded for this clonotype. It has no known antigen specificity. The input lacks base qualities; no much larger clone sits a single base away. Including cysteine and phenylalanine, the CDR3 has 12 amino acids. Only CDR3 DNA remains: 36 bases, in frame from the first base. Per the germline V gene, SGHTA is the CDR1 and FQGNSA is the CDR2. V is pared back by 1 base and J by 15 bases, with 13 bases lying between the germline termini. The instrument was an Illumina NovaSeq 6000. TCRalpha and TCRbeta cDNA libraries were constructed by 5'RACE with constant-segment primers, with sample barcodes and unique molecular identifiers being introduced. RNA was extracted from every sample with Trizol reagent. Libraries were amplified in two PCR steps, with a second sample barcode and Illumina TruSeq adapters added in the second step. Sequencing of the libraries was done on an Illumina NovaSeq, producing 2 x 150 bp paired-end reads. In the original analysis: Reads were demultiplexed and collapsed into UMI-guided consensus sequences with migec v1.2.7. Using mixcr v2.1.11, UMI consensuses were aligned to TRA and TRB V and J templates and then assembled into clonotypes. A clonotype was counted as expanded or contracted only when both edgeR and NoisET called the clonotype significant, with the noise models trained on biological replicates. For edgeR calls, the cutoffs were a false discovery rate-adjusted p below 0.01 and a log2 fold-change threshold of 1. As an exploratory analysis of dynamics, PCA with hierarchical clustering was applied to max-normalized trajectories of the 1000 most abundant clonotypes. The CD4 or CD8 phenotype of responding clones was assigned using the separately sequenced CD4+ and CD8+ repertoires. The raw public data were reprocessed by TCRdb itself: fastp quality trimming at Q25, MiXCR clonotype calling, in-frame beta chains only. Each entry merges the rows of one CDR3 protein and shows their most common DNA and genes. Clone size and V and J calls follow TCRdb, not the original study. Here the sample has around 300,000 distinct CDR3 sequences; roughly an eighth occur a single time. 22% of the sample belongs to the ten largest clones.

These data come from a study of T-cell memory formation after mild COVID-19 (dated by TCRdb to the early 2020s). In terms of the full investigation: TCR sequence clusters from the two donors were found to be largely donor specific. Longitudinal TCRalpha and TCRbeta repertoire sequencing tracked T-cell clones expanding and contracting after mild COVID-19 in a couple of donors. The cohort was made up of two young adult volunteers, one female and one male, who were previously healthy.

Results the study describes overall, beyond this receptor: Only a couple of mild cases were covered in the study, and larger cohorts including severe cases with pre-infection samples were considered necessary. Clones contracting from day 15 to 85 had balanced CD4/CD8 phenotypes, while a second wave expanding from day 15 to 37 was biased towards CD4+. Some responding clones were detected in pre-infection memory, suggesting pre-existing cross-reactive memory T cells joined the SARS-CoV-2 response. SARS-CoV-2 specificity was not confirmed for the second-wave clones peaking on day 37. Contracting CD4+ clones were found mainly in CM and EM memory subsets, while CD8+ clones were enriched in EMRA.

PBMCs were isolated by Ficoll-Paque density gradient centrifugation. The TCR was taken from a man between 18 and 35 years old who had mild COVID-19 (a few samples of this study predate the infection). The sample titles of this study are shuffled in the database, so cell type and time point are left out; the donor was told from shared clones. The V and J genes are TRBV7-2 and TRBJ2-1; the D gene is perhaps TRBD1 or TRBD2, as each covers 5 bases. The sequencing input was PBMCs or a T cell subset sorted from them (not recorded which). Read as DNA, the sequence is TGTGCCAGCAGCTTAGGCCGGGGCAAGCCGTTCTTC. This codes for CASSLGRGKPFF.